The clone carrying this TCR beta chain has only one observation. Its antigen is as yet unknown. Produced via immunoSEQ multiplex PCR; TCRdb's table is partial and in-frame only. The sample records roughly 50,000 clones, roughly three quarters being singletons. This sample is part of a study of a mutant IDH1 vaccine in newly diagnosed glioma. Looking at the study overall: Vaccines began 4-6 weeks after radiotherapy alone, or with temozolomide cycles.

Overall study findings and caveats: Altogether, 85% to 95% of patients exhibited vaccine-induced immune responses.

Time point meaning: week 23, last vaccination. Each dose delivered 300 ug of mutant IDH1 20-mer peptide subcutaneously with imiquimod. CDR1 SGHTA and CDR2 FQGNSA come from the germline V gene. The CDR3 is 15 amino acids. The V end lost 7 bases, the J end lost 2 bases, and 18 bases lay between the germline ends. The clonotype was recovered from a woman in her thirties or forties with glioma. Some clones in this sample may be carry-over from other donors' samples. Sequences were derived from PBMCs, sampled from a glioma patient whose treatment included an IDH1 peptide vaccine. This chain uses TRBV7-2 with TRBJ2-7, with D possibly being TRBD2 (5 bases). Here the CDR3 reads CASKSVTRPTYEQYF. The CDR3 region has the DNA TGTGCCAGCAAGTCCGTTACTAGGCCCACCTACGAGCAGTACTTC.